This T cell receptor (beta chain) was sequenced in a study of T-cell memory formation after mild COVID-19. TCRdb used MiXCR to reprocess the 5' RACE reads, holding one entry per CDR3 protein. Of under 700,000 distinct CDR3 sequences listed, approximately 20% were seen once; the top ten hold roughly an eighth. This clonotype was counted between two and nine times. CDR3 length: 15 residues. From germline, CDR1 is SGHTA and CDR2 FQGNSA. Trimming stripped 5 bases from V and 2 bases from J, with 14 bases between. The V call is TRBV7-2, the J call TRBJ2-3; D unresolved. The TCR comes from an adult woman who had mild COVID-19 (a few samples of this study predate the infection). Cell type and time point are not known. The sample comprised PBMCs or a T cell subset sorted from them (not recorded which). CDR3 bases: TGTGCCAGCAGCCCAGAGGCCGGTTACACAGATACGCAGTATTTT. Amino acid sequence: CASSPEAGYTDTQYF. Looking up the rest from reference TRBV7-2 and TRBJ2-3 gives the full variable domain: GAGVSQSPSNKVTEKGKDVELRCDPISGHTALYWYRQSLGQGLEFLIYFQGNSAPDKSGLPSDRFSAERTGGSVSTLTIQRTQQEDSAVYLCASSPEAGYTDTQYFGPGTRLTVL.